This T cell receptor beta chain originates from a study of cytomegalovirus exposure and HLA in healthy donors. Study overall: In a previous analysis, 110 million or so unique TCR beta sequences were found from some 180 million T cells. Study results and caveats: In a later analysis, donors in an Asian-associated ancestry cluster reportedly had fewer N-insertions in productive TCRs than the cohort mean. In a later analysis, at a false discovery rate of 0.05, about 17,000 TCR beta sequences matched HLA alleles.

The CDR3 is 14 amino acids. Germline CDR1 reads SGHKS; CDR2 reads YYEKEE (reference sequence). Trimming removed 1 base at V and 5 bases at J, with 13 bases between. Primers for the PCR totalled 60 Vbeta and 13 Jbeta. Assay used: immunoSEQ multiplex PCR; TCRdb lists only in-frame clones, some missing. This sample has over 110,000 clones, with 79% found just once. A word on this clone: Its target is unknown.

The material sequenced was PBMCs. The chain carries TRBV5-5 and TRBJ2-7; D may be TRBD2 (6 bases). The sequence came from a female donor in good health and CMV-seronegative. DNA of the CDR3: TGTGCCAGCAGCTTGCAGTACGCGGGGCACGAGCAGTACTTC. Translated, it gives CASSLQYAGHEQYF.